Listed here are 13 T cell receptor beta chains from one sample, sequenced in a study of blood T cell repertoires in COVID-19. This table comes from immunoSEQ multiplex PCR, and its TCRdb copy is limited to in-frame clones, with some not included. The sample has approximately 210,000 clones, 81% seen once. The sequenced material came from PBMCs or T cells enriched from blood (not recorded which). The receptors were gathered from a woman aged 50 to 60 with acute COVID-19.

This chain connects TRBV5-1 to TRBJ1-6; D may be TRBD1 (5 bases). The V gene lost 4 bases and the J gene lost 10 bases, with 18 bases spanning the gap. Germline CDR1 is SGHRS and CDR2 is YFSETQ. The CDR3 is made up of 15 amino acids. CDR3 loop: CASSGGQGSNSPLHF. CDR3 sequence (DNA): TGCGCCAGCAGCGGTGGGCAGGGCTCGAACTCACCCCTCCACTTT. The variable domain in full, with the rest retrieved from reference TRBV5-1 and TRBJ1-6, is KAGVTQTPRYLIKTRGQQVTLSCSPISGHRSVSWYQQTPGQGLQFLFEYFSETQRNKGNFPGRFSGRQFSNSRSEMNVSTLELGDSALYLCASSGGQGSNSPLHFGNGTRLTVT.

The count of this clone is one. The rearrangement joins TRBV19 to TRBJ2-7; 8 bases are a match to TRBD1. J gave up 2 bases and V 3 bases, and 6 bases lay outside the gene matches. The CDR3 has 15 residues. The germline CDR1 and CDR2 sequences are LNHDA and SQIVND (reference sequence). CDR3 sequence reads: CASSMSDRVTYEQYF. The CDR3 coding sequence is TGTGCCAGTAGTATGTCGGACAGGGTTACCTACGAGCAGTACTTC.

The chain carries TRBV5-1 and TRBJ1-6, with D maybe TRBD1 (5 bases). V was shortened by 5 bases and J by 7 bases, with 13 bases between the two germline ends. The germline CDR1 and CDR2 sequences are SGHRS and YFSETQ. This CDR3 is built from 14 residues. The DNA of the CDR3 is TGCGCCAGCAGAGTGACAGAGACGAATTCACCCCTCCACTTT. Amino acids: CASRVTETNSPLHF.

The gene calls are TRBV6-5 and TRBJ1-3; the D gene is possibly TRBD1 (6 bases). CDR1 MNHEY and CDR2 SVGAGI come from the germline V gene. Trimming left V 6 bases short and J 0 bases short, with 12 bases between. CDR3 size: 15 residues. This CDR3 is CASSSDRFSGNTIYF. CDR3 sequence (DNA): TGTGCCAGCAGCTCCGACAGGTTCTCTGGAAACACCATATATTTT.

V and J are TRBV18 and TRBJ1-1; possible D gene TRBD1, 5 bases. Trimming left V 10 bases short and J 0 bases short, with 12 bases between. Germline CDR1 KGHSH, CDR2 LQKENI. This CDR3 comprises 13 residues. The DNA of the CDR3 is TGTGCCACCCGGGGGGGGATGAACACTGAAGCTTTCTTT. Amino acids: CATRGGMNTEAFF.

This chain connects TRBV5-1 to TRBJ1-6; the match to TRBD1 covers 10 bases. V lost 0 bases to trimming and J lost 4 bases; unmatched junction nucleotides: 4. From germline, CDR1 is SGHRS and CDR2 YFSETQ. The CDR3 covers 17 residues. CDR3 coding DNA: TGCGCCAGCAGCTTGGCTTGGGGACAGGGGTATAATTCACCCCTCCACTTT. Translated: CASSLAWGQGYNSPLHF.

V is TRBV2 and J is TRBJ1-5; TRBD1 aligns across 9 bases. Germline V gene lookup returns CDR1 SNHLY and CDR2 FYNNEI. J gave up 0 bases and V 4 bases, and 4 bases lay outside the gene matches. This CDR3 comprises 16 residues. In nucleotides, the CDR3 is TGTGCCAGCAGTGCACAGGGGGCCTATAGCAATCAGCCCCAGCATTTT. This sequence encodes CASSAQGAYSNQPQHF.

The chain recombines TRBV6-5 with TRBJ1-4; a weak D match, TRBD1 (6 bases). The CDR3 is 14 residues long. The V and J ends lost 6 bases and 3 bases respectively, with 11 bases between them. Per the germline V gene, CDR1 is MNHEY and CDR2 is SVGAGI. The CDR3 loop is CASRTGGPNEKLFF. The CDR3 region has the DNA TGTGCCAGCAGGACAGGTGGCCCTAATGAAAAACTGTTTTTT.

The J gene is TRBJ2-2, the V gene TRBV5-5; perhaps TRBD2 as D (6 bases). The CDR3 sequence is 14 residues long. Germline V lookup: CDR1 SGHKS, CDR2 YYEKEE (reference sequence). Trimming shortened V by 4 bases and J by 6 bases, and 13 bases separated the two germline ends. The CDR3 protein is CASSRGLISGELFF. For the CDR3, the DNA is TGTGCCAGCAGCCGGGGACTTATCTCCGGGGAGCTGTTTTTT. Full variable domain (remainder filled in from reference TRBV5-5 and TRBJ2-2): DAGVTQSPTHLIKTRGQQVTLRCSPISGHKSVSWYQQVLGQGPQFIFQYYEKEERGRGNFPDRFSARQFPNYSSELNVNALLLGDSALYLCASSRGLISGELFFGEGSRLTVL.

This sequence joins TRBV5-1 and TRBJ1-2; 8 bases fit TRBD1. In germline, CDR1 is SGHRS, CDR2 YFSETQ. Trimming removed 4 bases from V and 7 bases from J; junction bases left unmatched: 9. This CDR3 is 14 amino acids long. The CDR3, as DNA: TGCGCCAGCAGCCCTCAAGGACAGGGTGGTGGCTACACCTTC. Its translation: CASSPQGQGGGYTF.

CDR3 residues: CASSPLVGGTNTGELFF. The CDR3 DNA sequence: TGCGCCAGCAGCCCTTTAGTCGGGGGGACGAACACCGGGGAGCTGTTTTTT. The chain couples TRBV4-3 to TRBJ2-2; 7 bases are a match to TRBD2. Germline-derived CDR1 and CDR2 are LGHNA and YSLEER. V shed 4 bases and J 0 bases; nucleotides not matched to a gene: 8. CDR3 length: 17 amino acids.

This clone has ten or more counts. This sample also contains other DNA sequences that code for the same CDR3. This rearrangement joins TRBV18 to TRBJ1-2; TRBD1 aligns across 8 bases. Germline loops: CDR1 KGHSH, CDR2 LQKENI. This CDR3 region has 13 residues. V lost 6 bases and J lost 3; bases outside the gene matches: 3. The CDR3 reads CASSPGQDYGYTF. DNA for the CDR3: TGTGCCAGCTCTCCGGGACAGGACTATGGCTACACCTTC.

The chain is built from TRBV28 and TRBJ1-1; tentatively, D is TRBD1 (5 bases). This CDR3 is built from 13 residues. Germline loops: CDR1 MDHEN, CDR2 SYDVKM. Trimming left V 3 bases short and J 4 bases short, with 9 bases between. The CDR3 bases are TGTGCCAGCAGTTTGGGACTGAGCACTGAAGCTTTCTTT. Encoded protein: CASSLGLSTEAFF.